Below, 32 T cell receptor beta chains from the same sample are listed, as sequenced in a study of lymphopenia after photon versus proton radiotherapy. Clones were sequenced by immunoSEQ multiplex PCR, and TCRdb holds only the in-frame ones, with some missing. The repertoire holds about 83,000 clones, with over 70% as singletons. This specimen consisted of peripheral blood, obtained from a patient treated with proton-based radiotherapy. The origin of the receptors is a man aged 55 to 69 with pancreatic cancer.

The chain links TRBV2 to TRBJ2-2; possibly TRBD1 for D (5 bases). This CDR3 spans 14 amino acids. Trimming shortened V by 7 bases and J by 2 bases, and 11 bases separated the two germline ends. The germline V gene encodes CDR1 SNHLY and CDR2 FYNNEI. CDR3 loop: CASTRQGNTGELFF. The CDR3 bases are TGTGCCAGCACTCGGCAGGGCAACACCGGGGAGCTGTTTTTT. Drawing the rest from reference TRBV2 and TRBJ2-2, the complete variable domain is EPEVTQTPSHQVTQMGQEVILRCVPISNHLYFYWYRQILGQKVEFLVSFYNNEISEKSEIFDDQFSVERPDGSNFTLKIRSTKLEDSAMYFCASTRQGNTGELFFGEGSRLTVL.

V usage is TRBV6-1 and J usage is TRBJ2-3; 7 nucleotides match TRBD2. The CDR3 extends over 15 amino acids. CDR1 MNHNS and CDR2 SASEGT come from the germline V gene. The trim removed 5 bases at V and 2 bases at J, leaving 7 bases unmatched. The CDR3 reads CASSTSAPTTDTQYF. The CDR3 DNA sequence: TGTGCCAGCAGTACTAGCGCCCCAACCACAGATACGCAGTATTTT.

This clone occurred a few times. V is TRBV28 and J is TRBJ1-5, with D uncertain. Trimming shortened V by 6 bases and J by 0 bases, and 9 bases separated the two germline ends. This CDR3 has 14 amino acids. CDR1 MDHEN and CDR2 SYDVKM come from the germline V gene. DNA of the CDR3: TGTGCCAGCAGGGAGGGATCTAGCAATCAGCCCCAGCATTTT. This encodes CASREGSSNQPQHF.

The DNA for the CDR3 is TGTGCCTGGGGGGGCCCATATGGCTACACCTTC. Its translation is CAWGGPYGYTF. This rearrangement joins TRBV28 to TRBJ1-2, with TRBD1 as a possible D gene (6 bases). With 11 bases removed from V and 5 bases from J, the gap between germline ends came to 12 bases. The CDR3 is 11 amino acids. Germline CDR1 MDHEN, CDR2 SYDVKM.

The chain uses TRBV28 and TRBJ1-5, with D possibly TRBD1 on 6 matching bases. Germline CDR1 MDHEN, CDR2 SYDVKM. The V and J ends lost 5 bases and 4 bases respectively, with 15 bases between them. The CDR3 runs 15 residues. The CDR3 coding sequence is TGTGCCAGCAGTCGCGGGGGGGCCCGGAATCAGCCCCAGCATTTT. Protein: CASSRGGARNQPQHF.

This chain uses TRBV6-6 with TRBJ1-2; the D is unclear. V lost 8 bases, J lost 8 bases, and 15 bases lay in between. This CDR3 spans 12 amino acids. CDR1 is MNHNY, CDR2 SVGAGI, per germline (reference sequence). The CDR3 spells CASSPTVGGYTF. Written as DNA, the CDR3 is TGTGCCAGCTCCCCTACTGTAGGGGGCTACACCTTC.

The chain has TRBV5-1 and TRBJ2-4, with D perhaps matching TRBD1 (5 bases). V was shortened by 4 bases and J by 6 bases, with 14 bases between the two germline ends. The CDR3 covers 14 residues. Germline values: CDR1 SGHRS, CDR2 YFSETQ. CDR3 bases: TGCGCCAGCAGCCCAACGGCAGGGATAAACATTCAGTACTTC. It yields the protein CASSPTAGINIQYF.

With regard to this clone: The sample has other DNA sequences that encode this CDR3 too. This chain connects TRBV4-2 to TRBJ1-2; possibly TRBD1 for D (6 bases). Germline V gene lookup returns CDR1 LGHNA and CDR2 YNFKEQ. This CDR3 spans 16 amino acids. V lost 4 bases and J lost 4, with 19 bases in between. In DNA form, the CDR3 reads TGTGCCAGCAGCCCGAGCACAGCAGGGGTAGGCTATGGCTACACCTTC. As protein: CASSPSTAGVGYGYTF.

V gene TRBV4-1 combines with J gene TRBJ2-2, with 10 bases that match TRBD2. J was trimmed by 7 bases and V by 1 base; bases with no gene match: 9. In germline, CDR1 is MGHRA, CDR2 YSYEKL. This CDR3 comprises 17 residues. The DNA of the CDR3 is TGCGCCAGCAGCCAAGGGGGGCTAGCGGGAGCGGGCGGGGAGCTGTTTTTT. Protein product: CASSQGGLAGAGGELFF.

The chain links TRBV6-5 to TRBJ1-1; the D gene is possibly TRBD1 (5 bases). V dropped 4 bases and J dropped 5 bases, with 17 bases sitting between them. CDR3 size: 15 residues. Per the germline V gene, CDR1 is MNHEY and CDR2 is SVGAGI. For the CDR3, the DNA is TGTGCCAGCAGTTTATCGACCCGGGGACGGACTGAAGCTTTCTTT. Translation: CASSLSTRGRTEAFF.

V and J are TRBV27 and TRBJ2-1, with 9 bases fitting TRBD2. The CDR3 covers 16 residues. Trimming cost V 4 bases and J 5 bases; bases outside gene matches: 9. Germline CDR1 reads MNHEY; CDR2 reads SMNVEV (reference sequence). For the CDR3, the DNA is TGTGCCAGCAGTTCCCTCGGGACTAGCTTCCACAATGAGCAGTTCTTC. Translation: CASSSLGTSFHNEQFF.

The CDR3 nucleotides are TGTGCCAGCAGCTTAGGACTAGCGGGAGGGGGTGCCAAAAACATTCAGTACTTC. It codes for CASSLGLAGGGAKNIQYF. The chain recombines TRBV7-3 with TRBJ2-4, with 15 bases matching TRBD2. Trimming at V came to 2 bases and at J to 1 base, leaving 3 bases not matched to a gene. Per the germline V gene, CDR1 is SGHTA and CDR2 is FQGTGA. CDR3 length: 18 amino acids.

The J gene is TRBJ2-5, the V gene TRBV19; 14 bases line up with TRBD2. CDR1 LNHDA and CDR2 SQIVND come from the germline V gene (reference sequence). The junction had 2 bases not matched to a gene; V was cut back by 4 bases and J by 4 bases. CDR3 length equals 15 residues. This chain's CDR3 is CASSTGTSGRETQYF. CDR3 in DNA: TGTGCCAGTAGTACCGGGACTAGCGGGAGAGAGACCCAGTACTTC.

This rearrangement joins TRBV28 to TRBJ2-7; TRBD1 or TRBD2 may be the D gene (5 bases each). V lost 10 bases and J 2 bases, leaving 15 bases between the germline ends. The CDR3 runs 13 residues. Looked up from germline, CDR1 is MDHEN and CDR2 is SYDVKM. The CDR3, as DNA: TGTGCCACAACCGGGACGGTTACCTACGAGCAGTACTTC. Translating it yields CATTGTVTYEQYF. Combining the CDR3 with reference TRBV28 and TRBJ2-7 gives the whole variable domain DVKVTQSSRYLVKRTGEKVFLECVQDMDHENMFWYRQDPGLGLRLIYFSYDVKMKEKGDIPEGYSVSREKKERFSLILESASTNQTSMYLCATTGTVTYEQYFGPGTRLTVT.

This clone was seen a single time. The chain recombines TRBV6-5 with TRBJ2-3; 7 bases match TRBD2. This CDR3 comprises 15 residues. Trimming cost V 8 bases and J 2 bases; bases outside gene matches: 10. Per the germline V gene, CDR1 is MNHEY and CDR2 is SVGAGI. CDR3 DNA: TGTGCCAGCGGTAGCCCTGCGGGGGACACAGATACGCAGTATTTT. As protein: CASGSPAGDTDTQYF.

The chain combines TRBV28 with TRBJ2-7; D gene ambiguous. The V gene lost 6 bases and the J gene lost 5 bases, with 14 bases spanning the gap. CDR1 is MDHEN and CDR2 is SYDVKM in the germline V gene. This CDR3 comprises 13 residues. CDR3 residues: CASRIDSSNEQYF. The CDR3 nucleotides read TGTGCCAGCAGAATTGATAGTAGTAACGAGCAGTACTTC. Based on the CDR3 plus reference TRBV28 and TRBJ2-7, the full variable domain is DVKVTQSSRYLVKRTGEKVFLECVQDMDHENMFWYRQDPGLGLRLIYFSYDVKMKEKGDIPEGYSVSREKKERFSLILESASTNQTSMYLCASRIDSSNEQYFGPGTRLTVT.

This rearrangement joins TRBV9 to TRBJ2-1; possibly TRBD1 for D (5 bases). The CDR3 consists of 17 residues. Per germline, CDR1 SGDLS and CDR2 YYNGEE. With 0 bases removed from V and 5 bases from J, the gap between germline ends came to 18 bases. The CDR3: CASSVEGSSAPNNEQFF. In DNA form, the CDR3 reads TGTGCCAGCAGCGTAGAGGGGTCGAGCGCCCCAAACAATGAGCAGTTCTTC.

The chain carries TRBV30 and TRBJ2-1, with 11 nucleotides matching TRBD2. The CDR3 contains 15 residues. The V gene end was trimmed by 1 base and the J gene end by 2 bases; junction bases not matched to a gene: 1. Germline CDR1 reads GTSNPN; CDR2 reads SVGIG (reference sequence). The CDR3 sequence: CAWSGLAGTYNEQFF. CDR3 in DNA: TGTGCCTGGAGTGGACTAGCGGGAACCTACAATGAGCAGTTCTTC.

This sequence joins TRBV5-4 and TRBJ2-5, with D possibly being TRBD1 or TRBD2 (5 bases each). Germline CDR1 reads SGHNT; CDR2 reads YYREEE (reference sequence). With 3 bases removed from V and 2 bases from J, the gap between germline ends came to 14 bases. CDR3 length: 15 amino acids. In nucleotides, the CDR3 is TGTGCCAGCAGCTATGAACAGGAGGAACAAGAGACCCAGTACTTC. Its translation: CASSYEQEEQETQYF. Looking up the rest from reference TRBV5-4 and TRBJ2-5 gives the full variable domain: ETGVTQSPTHLIKTRGQQVTLRCSSQSGHNTVSWYQQALGQGPQFIFQYYREEENGRGNFPPRFSGLQFPNYSSELNVNALELDDSALYLCASSYEQEEQETQYFGPGTRLLVL.

The chain is built from TRBV7-9 and TRBJ2-6; D call uncertain. This CDR3 is built from 15 residues. The V end lost 11 bases, the J end lost 0 bases, and 14 bases lay between the germline ends. CDR1 SEHNR and CDR2 FQNEAQ come from the germline V gene (reference sequence). CDR3 in amino acids: CAAGGSNSGANVLTF. The CDR3 DNA reads as TGTGCCGCCGGTGGCAGCAACTCTGGGGCCAACGTCCTGACTTTC. The full variable domain, completed using reference TRBV7-9 and TRBJ2-6, is DTGVSQNPRHKITKRGQNVTFRCDPISEHNRLYWYRQTLGQGPEFLTYFQNEAQLEKSRLLSDRFSAERPKGSFSTLEIQRTEQGDSAMYLCAAGGSNSGANVLTFGAGSRLTVL.

The gene calls are TRBV20-1 and TRBJ2-1; a weak D match, TRBD2 (5 bases). V gave up 0 bases and J gave up 10 bases, with 7 bases separating them. The CDR3 has 11 amino acids. CDR1 and CDR2 (germline): DFQATT, SNEGSKA (reference sequence). CDR3 protein: CSARDVAEQFF. The CDR3 bases are TGCAGTGCTAGAGATGTAGCGGAGCAGTTCTTC.

The gene calls are TRBV18 and TRBJ2-3; D unresolved. In germline, CDR1 is KGHSH, CDR2 LQKENI. V lost 0 bases and J 4 bases, leaving 8 bases between the germline ends. The CDR3 is 14 amino acids. CDR3 DNA: TGTGCCAGCTCACCACCAACTATGGCAGATACGCAGTATTTT. This gives the protein CASSPPTMADTQYF.

CDR3 nucleotide sequence: TGTGCCAGCAGTCCTCGACTAGCGGCCACAGATACGCAGTATTTT. Translating gives CASSPRLAATDTQYF. The J gene is TRBJ2-3, the V gene TRBV7-2, with TRBD2 matching 9 bases. Trimming took 6 bases from V and 2 from J; bases not matched to a gene: 6. The V gene's germline CDR1 is SGHTA and CDR2 FQGNSA. The CDR3 covers 15 residues.

This chain connects TRBV4-2 to TRBJ1-4; 7 positions match TRBD1. CDR1 and CDR2 from the germline V gene are LGHNA and YNFKEQ. Losses at the gene ends were 1 base for V and 5 bases for J; bases not matched to a gene: 10. The CDR3 spans 17 residues. The CDR3 coding sequence is TGTGCCAGCAGCCAAGTCGTAAGACAGGGAGGGAATGAAAAACTGTTTTTT. This sequence encodes CASSQVVRQGGNEKLFF.

This chain connects TRBV29-1 to TRBJ2-3; the D is unclear. The V gene lost 5 bases and the J gene lost 1 base, with 7 bases spanning the gap. CDR1 is SQVTM, CDR2 ANQGSEA, per germline. The CDR3 is 12 amino acids. CDR3 DNA: TGCAGCGTTCGGGTAGGCACAGATACGCAGTATTTT. Amino acids: CSVRVGTDTQYF.

V is TRBV9 and J is TRBJ2-2, with 7 bases identical to TRBD2. There are 15 residues in the CDR3. The germline gives CDR1 SGDLS, CDR2 YYNGEE. V gave up 0 bases and J gave up 3 bases; unmatched junction bases: 2. CDR3 sequence reads: CASSVVAGDTGELFF. CDR3 bases: TGTGCCAGCAGCGTAGTGGCGGGAGACACCGGGGAGCTGTTTTTT.

This clone was counted a few times. The chain is built from TRBV2 and TRBJ2-3, with D maybe TRBD2 (5 bases). Germline values: CDR1 SNHLY, CDR2 FYNNEI. Trimming removed 6 bases at V and 2 bases at J, with 15 bases between. CDR3 length equals 15 residues. The DNA for the CDR3 is TGTGCCAGCAGGGACCTTAGCGACCCCACAGATACGCAGTATTTT. Translation gives CASRDLSDPTDTQYF.

This clone was seen once. This chain uses TRBV10-3 with TRBJ2-2; D call uncertain. CDR1 is ENHRY, CDR2 SYGVKD, per germline. Trimming shortened V by 0 bases and J by 5 bases, and 13 bases separated the two germline ends. This CDR3 spans 16 amino acids. The CDR3 loop reads CAISESGFLGTGELFF. The CDR3 nucleotides read TGTGCCATCAGTGAGTCTGGCTTTTTGGGGACCGGGGAGCTGTTTTTT.

This sequence joins TRBV7-2 and TRBJ2-3; 11 bases map to TRBD2. The germline V gene encodes CDR1 SGHTA and CDR2 FQGNSA. The CDR3 runs 15 residues. The V gene end was trimmed by 6 bases and the J gene end by 3 bases; junction bases not matched to a gene: 5. DNA for the CDR3: TGTGCCAGCAGTCGAACTAGCGGGAGAACAGATACGCAGTATTTT. Protein sequence: CASSRTSGRTDTQYF.

The chain recombines TRBV30 with TRBJ1-5, with a weak D call TRBD1 (5 bases). The CDR3 is 12 amino acids. Trimming pared 4 bases from V and 2 bases from J, leaving 6 bases between. From germline, CDR1 is GTSNPN and CDR2 SVGIG (reference sequence). The CDR3 here is CAWKQGNQPQHF. CDR3 DNA: TGTGCCTGGAAACAGGGCAATCAGCCCCAGCATTTT.

This clone is a singleton in its sample. This chain uses TRBV6-6 with TRBJ1-1; D is ambiguous. Germline CDR1 and CDR2: MNHNY and SVGAGI (reference sequence). CDR3 length: 12 amino acids. V lost 5 bases, J lost 7 bases, and 11 bases lay in between. The CDR3 region is CASSGDGSEAFF. Here the CDR3 DNA reads TGTGCCAGCAGTGGAGACGGGAGTGAAGCTTTCTTT.

The chain uses TRBV21-1 and TRBJ2-1; TRBD1, the table's D call, lacks a check against the DNA. TRBV21-1 counts as a pseudogene. The CDR3 is made up of 15 amino acids. The CDR3 loop reads CASTTGQGVDNEQFF. The CDR3 DNA sequence: TGTGCCAGCACCACGGGACAGGGAGTCGACAATGAGCAGTTCTTC.